This TCR beta chain was found in a study of blood T cell repertoires in COVID-19 (dated by TCRdb to 2019 to 2021). A note on the overall study: The collaborator samples originated in the United States, Italy and Spain and spanned the acute and convalescent phases of COVID-19. The prospective study material was composed of cDNA or gDNA derived from T cells, B-cell-depleted T cells, or PBMCs. Subjects who had been exposed to COVID-19, were actively infected with it, or had recovered from it provided the deeply sampled blood TCRbeta repertoires that made up the dataset. A freely available public database, intended as a resource for researchers studying the immune response to SARS-CoV-2, is where the repertoires were released. The samples were drawn from the first 160 participants of the ongoing ImmuneRACE study and from some 1,300 subjects provided by 6 global collaborators. Sample metadata almost always included a de-identified subject ID, COVID-19 status, age in years and sex. HLA class I and class II types, where available, came from metadata supplied by the sample provider rather than from assay-based typing.

CDR3 length: 18 amino acids, cysteine to phenylalanine. The sequence is cut down to CDR3 DNA, 54 bases in frame from base 1. V gives up 4 bases and J gives up 1 base, and the segment between their germline ends measures 20 bases. To note about this clone: Its antigen remains undetermined. There are no base qualities to consult, and no much larger clone falls within one base.

The collaborating institutions used their own protocols to collect whole blood in K2EDTA tubes. Collaborator samples were shipped for TCRbeta analysis as frozen whole blood, isolated PBMCs, or DNA extracted from either sample type. What the research found in general, with its limitations: How much clinical and demographic metadata was included differed by source and by participant, and the metadata was provided uncurated.

The immunoSEQ Assay, a bias-controlled multiplex PCR, was used to amplify TCRbeta CDR3 regions from genomic DNA. Concerning the study's data processing: The number of nucleated cells in each sample was estimated by amplification of reference gene primers within the assay. Sequence reads were collapsed and filtered to measure the absolute abundance of every unique TCRbeta CDR3 rearrangement. For each sample, productive Simpson clonality was calculated as the square root of Simpson's diversity index over productive rearrangements. TCRdb obtained this table from immuneACCESS and retained in-frame rearrangements with V and J assigned. These tables miss some clones; where compared with another copy, unresolved V genes account for less than half of the shortfall, and the remainder is unexplained. V and J calls and clone size are given by that table; D and trimming were obtained from the DNA. The sample table lists about 70,000 clones, approximately 83% of them with a count of one. The ten top clones hold under 1.5% of the sample.

Recombination joined TRBV23-1 with TRBJ2-1; perhaps TRBD2 is the D gene, with 5 bases matching. TRBV23-1 carries the ORF label, with uncertain function. The receptor was derived from a woman aged 60-70 years with acute or convalescent COVID-19. Sequenced input: peripheral blood. The CDR3 is CASSPTPDGGLSYNEQFF. The nucleotide sequence reads TGCGCCAGCAGTCCCACGCCAGACGGCGGGTTGTCCTACAATGAGCAGTTCTTC.